This T cell receptor (beta chain) is from a study of OX40 agonist ivuxolimab in advanced cancers. At the level of the study: About 40% of patients had received prior checkpoint inhibitor therapy. Overall study findings and caveats: At 0.1 to 3.0 mg/kg, clonal expansion of CD4+ and CD8+ blood T cells had occurred by week 6.

Notes on this clone: Its antigen is currently unknown.

Excluded were patients having autoimmune disease history or systemic immunosuppression. Measured with immunoSEQ multiplex PCR; TCRdb has only the in-frame clones, and not every one. This sample yields some 80,000 clones, of which around 85% are seen a single time; 6.5% to 8% belongs to the top ten. Germline CDR1 SGHTA, CDR2 FQGTGA. Trimming left V 4 bases short and J 2 bases short, with 7 bases between. The CDR3 spans 13 residues. The sequence was collected from an adult with an advanced solid tumor such as melanoma, head and neck, liver or kidney cancer. The material sequenced was CD4+ or CD8+ T cells sorted from blood, taken in a trial of the OX40 agonist ivuxolimab. The gene calls are TRBV7-3 and TRBJ2-3, with D hard to call. Here the CDR3 reads CASSSQNTDTQYF. DNA of the CDR3: TGTGCCAGCAGCTCCCAGAACACAGATACGCAGTATTTT.